This section outlines one T cell receptor (beta chain) sequence together with its context. Its antigen is unidentified. The data were taken from a study of monozygotic twins with inflammatory bowel disease. There were eight separate reactions per sample in which cDNA was made. TCRdb re-called the 5' RACE reads and gives one entry per CDR3 protein, without DNA. Its table lists some 190,000 distinct CDR3 sequences. This CDR3 is built from 12 residues. The V gene's germline CDR1 is DFQATT and CDR2 SNEGSKA (reference sequence). Phlebotomy per donor yielded a single 2.5 ml blood sample. The study, taken as a whole, reports: Limited statistical power may explain no repertoire similarity difference between concordant and discordant twins.

V is TRBV20-1 and J is TRBJ2-7. The sequenced material came from blood. The origin of this receptor is a human donor with ulcerative colitis or Crohn's disease, or a healthy co-twin of an affected twin (not recorded which). This CDR3 is CSASLSGYEQYF.